The present T cell receptor (beta chain) was sequenced within a study of blood T cell repertoires in COVID-19. Study overall: Specimens from acute and convalescent COVID-19 originated in the United States, Italy and Spain. Nucleic acid was either cDNA or gDNA, and it came from T cells, B-cell-depleted T cells, or PBMCs.

Germline-derived CDR1 and CDR2 are MDHEN and SYDVKM. V was trimmed by 2 bases and J by 1 base, leaving 8 bases between them. The CDR3 has 14 residues. Per the original data handling: It was from reference gene primer amplification that nucleated cell counts were estimated. Profiled with immunoSEQ multiplex PCR; TCRdb holds only in-frame clones, not every one. The V and J calls and clone size were taken over from that table, and D and trimming were inferred from the DNA. Altogether tens of thousands of clones are present, 70% to 85% being singletons, with the ten largest covering 35% to 45%. The gene calls are TRBV28 and TRBJ1-1; D may be TRBD1 (6 bases). Sequencing was carried out using peripheral blood. The clonotype comes from a woman in her sixties or seventies with acute or convalescent COVID-19. CDR3 in amino acids: CASSLGGTNTEAFF. CDR3 coding DNA: TGTGCCAGCAGTTTAGGGGGCACGAACACTGAAGCTTTCTTT. The variable domain in full, completed from reference TRBV28 and TRBJ1-1, reads DVKVTQSSRYLVKRTGEKVFLECVQDMDHENMFWYRQDPGLGLRLIYFSYDVKMKEKGDIPEGYSVSREKKERFSLILESASTNQTSMYLCASSLGGTNTEAFFGQGTRLTVV.